This TCR beta chain is from a study of blood T cells in healthy people across ages (dated by TCRdb to about 2015). For the study in its entirety: In model experiments, roughly one uniquely barcoded TCR beta cDNA molecule per two T cells was captured by template switching. To track age-related changes in TCR beta repertoire diversity, the study relied on deep sequencing normalized with unique cDNA molecular identifiers. The donors were divided into four age groups: young (average around 15 years), middle-aged (roughly 42), aged (roughly 60) and long-lived (roughly 82). To avoid experimental bias, donors of different ages were randomly spread across the sequencing lanes. The study analyzed two additional independent replicas of 1 million unique cDNA reads from the same blood draw for two donors, one aged 18 to 30 and one aged 80 or older.

The donors were 40 or so Caucasian individuals from Russia, aged 6 to 90 years, who were systemically healthy. Roughly 10 milliliters of peripheral blood were drawn from each donor into EDTA-treated Vacutainer tubes. Ficoll-Paque density-gradient centrifugation was used to isolate PBMCs, with at least 7 million obtained per sample. Trizol reagent was used to extract total RNA from PBMCs, with at least 5 micrograms per sample. For every donor, an aliquot of PBMCs went through flow cytometry to measure the percentages of naive CD45RAhigh/CD27high T cells. Reading from cysteine to phenylalanine, the CDR3 counts 15 amino acids. The kept DNA is CDR3 alone, 45 bases in frame from the first base. CDR1 LGHNT and CDR2 FRNRAP were looked up in the germline V gene. V lost 0 bases and J lost 4 bases; the stretch between them is 12 bases long. What the study reported, not specific to this receptor: The long-lived group showed more naive CD4+ T cells, fewer expanded clones and increased TCR diversity than the aged group, suggesting age selection. Because the CMV infection status of the donors was unknown, age-related changes in expanded clonotypes may potentially have been confounded. There was a strong correlation between observed TCR beta diversity and the percentage of naive T cells measured by flow cytometry. As age increased, observed TCR beta diversity per million T cells dropped in a roughly linear way, and a significant reduction was already evident by age 40. Since profiling was done on bulk unsorted PBMCs, naive and antigen-experienced compartments could not be conclusively compared. Total diversity estimates from one million sequenced T cells were considered lower bounds and underestimates.

In this sample, this clonotype turned up a few times. Its binding antigen is unknown. Base qualities are not recorded, but no much larger clone differs from it by a single base. Libraries came from 5' RACE. Sequenced on an Illumina HiSeq 2500. A second PCR of roughly 7 to 11 cycles was performed with a sample-barcoded 5' primer and a J-beta primer mix. A unique molecular identifier was introduced onto each TCR beta cDNA molecule by a template-switch 5' adaptor carrying 12 random nucleotides. Each sample yielded at least 2.5 million CDR3-containing paired-end reads. First-strand cDNA synthesis was performed from all RNA using the Mint cDNA synthesis kit, with priming by a TRBC-specific oligonucleotide. Following uracil-DNA glycosylase treatment, all cDNA underwent a first 18-cycle PCR with the universal primers M1SS and BC2_uni_R. The study's own analysis went as follows. Normalization of each sample was performed by random selection of 1 million high-quality reads, each carrying a distinct molecular identifier. Instead of being binned into consensus sequences, reads that shared molecular identifiers were thrown out. CDR3 identification, clonotype clustering and error correction used MiTCR with a Q25 quality threshold and the strictest error-elimination algorithm. A nonparametric unseen species model with Euler transformation was used to estimate lower-bound total TCR beta diversity. TCRdb reprocessing: public reads trimmed at Q25 with fastp, clones called with MiXCR, in-frame beta chains kept. Here each entry gathers all rows of one CDR3 protein and keeps the most common genes and DNA. The V and J calls reflect TCRdb's pipeline rather than the authors' work. Present in this sample are 1.5 million to 2 million distinct CDR3 sequences, 28% of which were seen just once. The biggest ten clones account for 6.5% to 8.5% of the sample.

The clonotype originates from a woman younger than 45 in good health. Sample: blood. The chain is made from TRBV12-5 and TRBJ1-1; a weak D assignment points to TRBD1 (6 bases agree). The CDR3 here reads CASGLVHRDGTEAFF. DNA sequence: TGTGCTAGTGGTTTGGTACACAGGGATGGCACTGAAGCTTTCTTT.